A single sample is the source of the 22 T cell receptor beta chains below, sequenced in a study of high-grade serous ovarian cancer treatment subgroups. Tumor tissue was taken before any definitive surgery or chemotherapy was given. Generated by immunoSEQ multiplex PCR, the TCRdb table keeps only in-frame clones and is missing some. The table records around 15,000 clones, roughly 67% of them present only once. Sequenced material: tumor tissue. The receptors originated from a human donor with high-grade serous ovarian cancer.

The chain links TRBV21-1 to TRBJ2-3; TRBD2 is the table's D call and was not checked against the DNA. TRBV21-1 is shown as a pseudogene. This CDR3 has 17 residues. CDR3 DNA: TGTGCCACCAGGCTTAGGCTAGCGGGGTCCCTCACAGATACGCAGTATTTT. The encoded protein is CATRLRLAGSLTDTQYF.

This clone has only a few counts. This rearrangement joins TRBV11-3 to TRBJ2-3; D is ambiguous. In germline, CDR1 is SGHNT, CDR2 YENEEA. The CDR3 loop spans 11 amino acids. V lost 6 bases and J lost 3, with 4 bases in between. The CDR3 loop is CASRGTDTQYF. The CDR3 DNA is TGTGCCAGCAGGGGGACAGATACGCAGTATTTT. Variable domain in full (rest from reference TRBV11-3 and TRBJ2-3): EAGVVQSPRYKIIEKKQPVAFWCNPISGHNTLYWYLQNLGQGPELLIRYENEEAVDDSQLPKDRFSAERLKGVDSTLKIQPAELGDSAVYLCASRGTDTQYFGPGTRLTVL.

The chain carries TRBV6-5 and TRBJ2-5; 9 nucleotides align to TRBD2. The V and J ends lost 7 bases and 5 bases, in that order; junction bases with no gene match: 5. Germline V gives CDR1 MNHEY, CDR2 SVGAGI. The CDR3 spans 13 residues. The CDR3 DNA sequence: TGTGCCAGCATGCGGGGGGGCCGGGAGACCCAGTACTTC. Protein: CASMRGGRETQYF.

V usage is TRBV4-2 and J usage is TRBJ2-1, with a possible D match to TRBD1 (6 bases). Trimming shortened V by 4 bases and J by 8 bases, and 18 bases separated the two germline ends. CDR3 length: 15 amino acids. The germline V gene has CDR1 LGHNA and CDR2 YNFKEQ. The CDR3 nucleotides are TGTGCCAGCAGCCTGGGTACAGGGCAGAGTGATGAGCAGTTCTTC. Its protein is CASSLGTGQSDEQFF.

This sequence joins TRBV4-3 and TRBJ1-1, with 7 bases aligning to TRBD1. V was clipped by 4 bases and J by 6 bases; unmatched bases: 5. Germline CDR1 LGHNA, CDR2 YSLEER. The CDR3 runs to 13 residues. CDR3 nucleotides: TGCGCCAGCAGCCCCGGCAGGGGGGCTGAAGCTTTCTTT. This sequence encodes CASSPGRGAEAFF.

The chain joins TRBV19 to TRBJ1-6, with a tentative D call TRBD1 (6 bases). This CDR3 is 13 amino acids long. CDR1 LNHDA and CDR2 SQIVND come from the germline V gene (reference sequence). The germline V and J ends were trimmed by 9 bases and 6 bases, with 12 bases remaining between them. CDR3 in DNA: TGTGCCAGCAGGGGCCTTGGTAATTCACCCCTCCACTTT. Protein product: CASRGLGNSPLHF.

In this sample, this clone turned up a few times. The chain couples TRBV19 to TRBJ1-5, with a possible D match to TRBD1 (5 bases). V dropped 3 bases and J dropped 11 bases, with 11 bases sitting between them. CDR3 length equals 12 residues. CDR1 is LNHDA and CDR2 is SQIVND in the germline V gene (reference sequence). In DNA form, the CDR3 reads TGTGCCAGTAGTATCAATAGGGGTACCCAGCATTTT. As protein: CASSINRGTQHF.

V and J are TRBV7-2 and TRBJ2-1; D possibly corresponds to TRBD2 (6 bases). The CDR3 contains 15 residues. Trimming pared 1 base from V and 7 bases from J, leaving 14 bases between. Germline lookup yields CDR1 SGHTA and CDR2 FQGNSA. The CDR3 coding sequence is TGTGCCAGCAGCTTAGAGGGTAGGGCGGGGAATGAGCAGTTCTTC. Protein: CASSLEGRAGNEQFF.

This clone was seen a few times. The chain carries TRBV6-5 and TRBJ1-3, with D unclear. The germline gives CDR1 MNHEY, CDR2 SVGAGI. V was shortened by 4 bases and J by 0 bases, with 7 bases between the two germline ends. This CDR3 has 14 amino acids. CDR3 sequence reads: CASSSVDSGNTIYF. The DNA for the CDR3 is TGTGCCAGCAGTTCTGTCGACTCTGGAAACACCATATATTTT.

This chain uses TRBV30 with TRBJ1-6, with TRBD1 as a possible D gene (5 bases). With 3 bases removed from V and 14 bases from J, the gap between germline ends came to 14 bases. This CDR3 is 12 amino acids long. CDR1 GTSNPN and CDR2 SVGIG come from the germline V gene (reference sequence). CDR3 sequence reads: CAWSPFPGALHF. The CDR3 nucleotides are TGTGCCTGGAGCCCCTTTCCGGGGGCCCTCCACTTT.

V and J are TRBV7-3 and TRBJ2-2; 10 nucleotides align to TRBD1. V gave up 2 bases and J gave up 4 bases; unmatched junction bases: 1. CDR1 is SGHTA, CDR2 FQGTGA, per germline. The CDR3 totals 15 residues. The CDR3 region is CASSLGTGATGELFF. The CDR3 nucleotides are TGTGCCAGCAGCTTAGGGACAGGGGCCACCGGGGAGCTGTTTTTT.

This clone was observed a handful of times. The CDR3 coding sequence is TGTGCCAGTGAGGACACCGACACAGATACGCAGTATTTT. Amino acids: CASEDTDTDTQYF. The gene calls are TRBV19 and TRBJ2-3; D perhaps matches TRBD1 (5 bases). V shed 8 bases and J shed 2 bases, with 11 bases lying between them. Germline CDR1 is LNHDA and CDR2 is SQIVND (reference sequence). The CDR3 covers 13 residues.

The CDR3 sequence is CASSLFLGGKAFF. The CDR3 bases are TGTGCCAGCAGTTTGTTTCTCGGGGGGAAAGCTTTCTTT. V usage is TRBV27 and J usage is TRBJ1-1, with D possibly being TRBD1 (5 bases). Trimming took off 3 bases at V and 9 bases at J, with 14 bases between the two ends. The length of the CDR3 is 13 residues. Germline CDR1 and CDR2: MNHEY and SMNVEV (reference sequence).

The chain uses TRBV5-1 and TRBJ1-5; 7 positions match TRBD1. CDR3 length: 13 amino acids. The germline V gene has CDR1 SGHRS and CDR2 YFSETQ. V trimming: 4 bases; J trimming: 5 bases; junction bases outside the gene matches: 3. The CDR3 loop is CASSVTGDQPQHF. In nucleotides, the CDR3 is TGCGCCAGCAGCGTAACAGGGGATCAGCCCCAGCATTTT.

The table lists this clone with a count of one. Here the CDR3 reads CASSPTGTMAEAFF. The CDR3 DNA sequence: TGTGCCAGCAGCCCGACAGGGACTATGGCTGAAGCTTTCTTT. The V gene is TRBV7-2, the J gene TRBJ1-1, with TRBD1 matching 7 bases. Unmatched junction bases numbered 9, after V lost 5 bases and J lost 6 bases. Germline values: CDR1 SGHTA, CDR2 FQGNSA. The CDR3 is made up of 14 amino acids.

The J gene is TRBJ2-4, the V gene TRBV7-2, with D uncertain. V lost 1 base to trimming and J lost 2 bases, with 6 bases between them. The CDR3 sequence is 14 residues long. The V gene's germline CDR1 is SGHTA and CDR2 FQGNSA. The CDR3 loop is CASSLGGSKNIQYF. CDR3 nucleotides: TGTGCCAGCAGCTTAGGGGGTTCCAAAAACATTCAGTACTTC.

The chain links TRBV6-5 to TRBJ2-3; 7 bases match TRBD1. This CDR3 comprises 15 residues. Germline V gene data show CDR1 as MNHEY and CDR2 as SVGAGI. V lost 6 bases, J lost 2 bases, and 8 bases stayed unmatched. The CDR3 DNA follows: TGTGCCAGCAGGCGATCCAGGGGGTCCACAGATACGCAGTATTTT. It specifies CASRRSRGSTDTQYF.

This clone turned up a few times. J is TRBJ2-5 and V is TRBV4-1, with no clear D. V was trimmed by 0 bases and J by 4 bases, leaving 18 bases between them. Per germline, CDR1 MGHRA and CDR2 YSYEKL. The length of the CDR3 is 17 residues. The CDR3 region is CASSQDWSETFAETQYF. The CDR3 DNA is TGCGCCAGCAGCCAAGATTGGAGCGAGACATTTGCAGAGACCCAGTACTTC.

The table lists this clone with a count of one. The rearrangement links TRBV28 to TRBJ1-4, with 7 bases aligning to TRBD1. CDR1 and CDR2 (germline): MDHEN, SYDVKM. The CDR3 is 16 amino acids. Trimming took 6 bases from V and 3 from J; bases not matched to a gene: 10. The CDR3 DNA reads TGTGCCAGCAGCAACCTTGGACAGGCAGCTAATGAAAAACTGTTTTTT. Encoded protein: CASSNLGQAANEKLFF.

This clone was counted a single time. V usage is TRBV6-6 and J usage is TRBJ1-5; D gene ambiguous. Trimming left V 1 base short and J 2 bases short, with 6 bases between. The CDR3 totals 14 residues. Germline V gene data show CDR1 as MNHNY and CDR2 as SVGAGI (reference sequence). CDR3: CASSYYRGNQPQHF. Here the CDR3 DNA reads TGTGCCAGCAGTTACTACAGAGGCAATCAGCCCCAGCATTTT.

The chain employs TRBV28 and TRBJ2-2, with TRBD1 as a possible D gene (5 bases). Germline V gives CDR1 MDHEN, CDR2 SYDVKM. Trimming took off 6 bases at V and 4 bases at J, with 15 bases between the two ends. CDR3 length: 15 amino acids. CDR3: CASSPFQGITGELFF. The CDR3 DNA follows: TGTGCCAGCAGCCCTTTTCAGGGAATCACCGGGGAGCTGTTTTTT.

The V call is TRBV6-4, the J call TRBJ2-6; D remains unclear. This CDR3 spans 15 amino acids. Per germline, CDR1 MRHNA and CDR2 SNTAGT. The V end lost 2 bases, the J end lost 1 base, and 6 bases lay between the germline ends. The CDR3, as DNA: TGTGCCAGCAGTGACGACAAATCTGGGGCCAACGTCCTGACTTTC. As protein: CASSDDKSGANVLTF.